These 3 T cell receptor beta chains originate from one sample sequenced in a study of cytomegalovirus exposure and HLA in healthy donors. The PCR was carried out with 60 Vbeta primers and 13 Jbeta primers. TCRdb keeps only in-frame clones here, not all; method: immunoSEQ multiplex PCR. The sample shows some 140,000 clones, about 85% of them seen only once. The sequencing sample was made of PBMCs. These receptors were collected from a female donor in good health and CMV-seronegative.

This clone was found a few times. CDR3 coding DNA: TGTGCCAGCACGGGGCCGGGACAGGGTGGCTACGAGCAGTACTTC. Translated, it gives CASTGPGQGGYEQYF. The V gene is TRBV27, the J gene TRBJ2-7, with 9 bases fitting TRBD1. This CDR3 spans 15 amino acids. V trimming: 7 bases; J trimming: 3 bases; junction bases outside the gene matches: 10. Germline assignment: CDR1 MNHEY and CDR2 SMNVEV (reference sequence).

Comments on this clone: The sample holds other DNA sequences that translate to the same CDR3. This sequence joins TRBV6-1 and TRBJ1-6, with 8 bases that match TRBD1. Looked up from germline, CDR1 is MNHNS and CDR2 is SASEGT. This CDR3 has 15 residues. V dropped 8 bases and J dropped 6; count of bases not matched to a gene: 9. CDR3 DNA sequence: TGTGCCAGCCGCGCCCCGGGACAGGTTAATTCACCCCTCCACTTT. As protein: CASRAPGQVNSPLHF.

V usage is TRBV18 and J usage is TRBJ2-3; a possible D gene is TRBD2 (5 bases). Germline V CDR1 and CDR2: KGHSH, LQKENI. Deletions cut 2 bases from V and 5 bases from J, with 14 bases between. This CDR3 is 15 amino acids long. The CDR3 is CASSPEPGFEDTQYF. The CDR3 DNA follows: TGTGCCAGCTCACCAGAACCGGGGTTTGAAGATACGCAGTATTTT.